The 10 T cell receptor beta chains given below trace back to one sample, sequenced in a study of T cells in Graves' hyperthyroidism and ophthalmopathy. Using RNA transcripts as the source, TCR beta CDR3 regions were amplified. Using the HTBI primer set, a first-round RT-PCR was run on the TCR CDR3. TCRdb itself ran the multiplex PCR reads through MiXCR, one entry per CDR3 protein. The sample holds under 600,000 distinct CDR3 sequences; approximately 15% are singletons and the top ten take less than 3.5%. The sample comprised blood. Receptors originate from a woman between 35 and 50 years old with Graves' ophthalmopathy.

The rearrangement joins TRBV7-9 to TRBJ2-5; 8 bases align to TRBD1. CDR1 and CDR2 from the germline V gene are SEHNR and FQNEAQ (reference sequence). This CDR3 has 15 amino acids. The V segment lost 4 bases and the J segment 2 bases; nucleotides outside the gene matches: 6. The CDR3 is CASSSGQGYQETQYF. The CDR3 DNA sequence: TGTGCCAGCAGCTCCGGACAGGGATATCAAGAGACCCAGTACTTC.

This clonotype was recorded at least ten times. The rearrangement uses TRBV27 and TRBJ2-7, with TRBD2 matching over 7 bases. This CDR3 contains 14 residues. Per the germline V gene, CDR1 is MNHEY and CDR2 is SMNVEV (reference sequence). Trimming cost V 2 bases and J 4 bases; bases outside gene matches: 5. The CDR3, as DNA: TGTGCCAGCAGTTTAGCGGGAGTGGAGTACGAGCAGTACTTC. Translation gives CASSLAGVEYEQYF.

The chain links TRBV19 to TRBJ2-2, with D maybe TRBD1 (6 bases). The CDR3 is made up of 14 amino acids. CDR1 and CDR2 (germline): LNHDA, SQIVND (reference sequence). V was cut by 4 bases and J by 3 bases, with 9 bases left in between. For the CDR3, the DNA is TGTGCCAGTAGTACAGGGGATCACACCGGGGAGCTGTTTTTT. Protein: CASSTGDHTGELFF.

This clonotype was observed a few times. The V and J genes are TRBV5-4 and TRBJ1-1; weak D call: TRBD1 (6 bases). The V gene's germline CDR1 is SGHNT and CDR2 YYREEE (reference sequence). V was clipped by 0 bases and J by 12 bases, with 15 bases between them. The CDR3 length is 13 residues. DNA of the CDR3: TGTGCCAGCAGCTTGGCAGGGGACTTAGAGACTTTCTTT. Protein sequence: CASSLAGDLETFF.

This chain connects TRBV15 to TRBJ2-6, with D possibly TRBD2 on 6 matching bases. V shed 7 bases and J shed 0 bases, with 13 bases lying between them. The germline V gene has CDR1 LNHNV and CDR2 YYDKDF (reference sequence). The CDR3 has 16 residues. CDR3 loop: CATMGGFRSGANVLTF. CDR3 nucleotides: TGTGCCACCATGGGGGGTTTTCGCTCTGGGGCCAACGTCCTGACTTTC.

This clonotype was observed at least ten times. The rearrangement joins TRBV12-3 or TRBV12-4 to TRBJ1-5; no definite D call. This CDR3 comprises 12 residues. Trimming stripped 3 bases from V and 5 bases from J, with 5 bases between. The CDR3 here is CASSLLDQPQHF. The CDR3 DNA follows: TGTGCCAGCAGTTTGTTGGATCAGCCCCAGCATTTT.

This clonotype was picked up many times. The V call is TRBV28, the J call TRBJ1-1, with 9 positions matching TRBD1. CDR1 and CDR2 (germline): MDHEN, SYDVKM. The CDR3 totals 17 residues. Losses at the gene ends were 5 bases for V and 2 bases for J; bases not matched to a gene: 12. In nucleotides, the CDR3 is TGTGCCAGCAGTCCAACAGGGGGCGGGGGCTTAAACACTGAAGCTTTCTTT. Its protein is CASSPTGGGGLNTEAFF.

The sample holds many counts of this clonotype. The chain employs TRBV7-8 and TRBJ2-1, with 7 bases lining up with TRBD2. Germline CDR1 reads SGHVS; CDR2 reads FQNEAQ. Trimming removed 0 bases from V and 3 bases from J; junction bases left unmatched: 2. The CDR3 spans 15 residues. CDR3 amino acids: CASSLAAGVYNEQFF. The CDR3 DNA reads TGTGCCAGCAGCTTAGCTGCGGGGGTCTACAATGAGCAGTTCTTC.

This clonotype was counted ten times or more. The chain's CDR3 is CASSESLQSSTRGTGQYF. In nucleotides, the CDR3 is TGTGCCAGCAGTGAAAGTCTGCAAAGTTCGACGCGGGGAACCGGACAGTACTTC. The V call is TRBV6-1, the J call TRBJ2-7; D may be TRBD2 (6 bases). Trimming removed 2 bases at V and 10 bases at J, with 30 bases between. This CDR3 comprises 18 residues. CDR1 MNHNS and CDR2 SASEGT come from the germline V gene.

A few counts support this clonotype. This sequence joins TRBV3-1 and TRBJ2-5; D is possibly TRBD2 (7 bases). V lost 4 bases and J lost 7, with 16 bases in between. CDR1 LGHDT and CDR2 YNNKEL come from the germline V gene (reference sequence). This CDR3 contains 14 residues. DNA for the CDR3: TGTGCCAGCAGCCTGGGGGGGGCCGCCGGGACCCAGTACTTC. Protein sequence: CASSLGGAAGTQYF.